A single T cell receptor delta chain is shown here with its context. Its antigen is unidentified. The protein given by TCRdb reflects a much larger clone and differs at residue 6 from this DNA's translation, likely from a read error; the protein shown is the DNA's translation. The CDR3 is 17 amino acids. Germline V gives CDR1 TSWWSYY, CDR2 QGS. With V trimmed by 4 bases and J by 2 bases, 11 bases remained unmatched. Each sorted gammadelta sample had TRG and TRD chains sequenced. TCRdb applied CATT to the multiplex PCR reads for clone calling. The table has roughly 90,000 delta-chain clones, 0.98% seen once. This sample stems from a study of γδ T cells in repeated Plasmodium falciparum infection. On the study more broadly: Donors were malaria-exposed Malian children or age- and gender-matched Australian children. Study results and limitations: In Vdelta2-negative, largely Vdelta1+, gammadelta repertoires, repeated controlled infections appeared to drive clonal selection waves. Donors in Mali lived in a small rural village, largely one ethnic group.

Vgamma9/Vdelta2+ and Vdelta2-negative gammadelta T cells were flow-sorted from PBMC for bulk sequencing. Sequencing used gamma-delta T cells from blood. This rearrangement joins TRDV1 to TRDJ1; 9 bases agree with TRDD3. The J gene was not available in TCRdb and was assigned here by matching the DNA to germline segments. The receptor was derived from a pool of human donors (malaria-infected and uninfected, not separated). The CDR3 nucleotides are TGTGCTCTTGGGGTCAGGGCTGGGGGATTCTCTACCGATAAACTCATCTTT. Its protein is CALGVRAGGFSTDKLIF.